These 10 T cell receptor beta chains were all obtained from the same sample, sequenced in a study of graft-versus-host responses after intestinal transplantation. The method was immunoSEQ multiplex PCR; TCRdb's version includes in-frame clones alone and lacks a portion of them. The sample holds over 85,000 clones, 75% to 95% seen once. Which antigens these TCRs recognize remains unknown. This specimen was unstimulated CD4+ T cells sorted from spleen or lymph node cells, taken before transplant. These receptors all stem from a human donor who was the organ donor for an intestinal transplant.

The chain joins TRBV5-1 to TRBJ2-2, with 14 bases that match TRBD2. This CDR3 region has 18 residues. Germline loops: CDR1 SGHRS, CDR2 YFSETQ. J lost 1 base, V lost 0 bases, and 2 bases had no gene match. Here the CDR3 DNA reads TGCGCCAGCAGCTTGGCCGGGACTAGCGGGGGGAACACCGGGGAGCTGTTTTTT. Translating it yields CASSLAGTSGGNTGELFF.

This clone was seen only once. V and J are TRBV7-3 and TRBJ1-6, with D possibly being TRBD1 (5 bases). Trimming pared 3 bases from V and 6 bases from J, leaving 6 bases between. CDR1 is SGHTA, CDR2 FQGTGA, per germline. The CDR3 consists of 13 residues. This CDR3 is CASSLQGNSPLHF. In nucleotides, the CDR3 is TGTGCCAGCAGCTTGCAGGGTAATTCACCCCTCCACTTT.

This chain uses TRBV4-2 with TRBJ2-7; perhaps TRBD1 as D (5 bases). Looked up from germline, CDR1 is LGHNA and CDR2 is YNFKEQ. This CDR3 is 22 amino acids long. V lost 0 bases and J 4 bases, leaving 34 bases between the germline ends. CDR3 sequence (DNA): TGTGCCAGCAGCCAAGATAGGTGGAGAATGGGCGACAAGAGCAGGGCGCCTTACGAGCAGTACTTC. It translates to CASSQDRWRMGDKSRAPYEQYF.

This chain joins TRBV25-1 and TRBJ2-1; TRBD2 matches 14 bases. Per germline, CDR1 MGHDK and CDR2 SYGVNS. The CDR3 covers 13 residues. Unmatched junction bases numbered 9, after V lost 8 bases and J lost 15 bases. The CDR3 DNA reads as TGTGCCAGCGGACGGACTAGCGGGGGGACGTGGTTCTTC. Encoded protein: CASGRTSGGTWFF.

The rearrangement links TRBV18 to TRBJ1-1; 10 bases fit TRBD1. In germline, CDR1 is KGHSH, CDR2 LQKENI. CDR3 length: 16 amino acids. J was trimmed by 2 bases and V by 2 bases; bases with no gene match: 5. The DNA for the CDR3 is TGTGCCAGCTCACCAGGGACAGGGGCCTTTAACACTGAAGCTTTCTTT. The encoded protein is CASSPGTGAFNTEAFF.

This chain connects TRBV6-5 to TRBJ1-6; TRBD1 matches at 7 bases. Germline CDR1 reads MNHEY; CDR2 reads SVGAGI. J was trimmed by 4 bases and V by 7 bases; bases with no gene match: 4. The CDR3 totals 14 residues. Written as DNA, the CDR3 is TGTGCCAGCACCCAGGGGGGTTATAATTCACCCCTCCACTTT. This encodes CASTQGGYNSPLHF.

The chain joins TRBV4-2 to TRBJ2-5; 11 nucleotides align to TRBD2. V lost 0 bases to trimming and J lost 7 bases; unmatched junction nucleotides: 7. The CDR3 has 16 amino acids. Germline V gene sequence: CDR1 LGHNA, CDR2 YNFKEQ. CDR3 in amino acids: CASSQELSSGGRTQYF. CDR3 nucleotides: TGTGCCAGCAGCCAAGAGTTGTCTAGCGGGGGGCGGACCCAGTACTTC.

The V gene is TRBV5-3, the J gene TRBJ1-5; 9 nucleotides align to TRBD1. TRBV5-3 is assigned to the ORF class and has an uncertain function. This CDR3 has 17 amino acids. J lost 4 bases, V lost 5 bases, and 13 bases had no gene match. The CDR3 spells CARRAGQGSVRNQPQHF. As DNA, the CDR3 is TGTGCCAGAAGGGCGGGACAGGGTTCAGTTAGAAATCAGCCCCAGCATTTT.

The V gene is TRBV7-8, the J gene TRBJ1-1, with 7 bases lining up with TRBD1. The CDR3 runs to 15 residues. CDR1 is SGHVS and CDR2 is FQNEAQ in the germline V gene. Trimming at V came to 5 bases and at J to 4 bases, leaving 10 bases not matched to a gene. CDR3 nucleotides: TGTGCCAGCAGCAAACAGGGGTATAGGTTCACTGAAGCTTTCTTT. Residues: CASSKQGYRFTEAFF.

This clone was counted a few times. This rearrangement joins TRBV5-1 to TRBJ1-1, with TRBD1 identical over 10 bases. Germline CDR1 SGHRS, CDR2 YFSETQ. The CDR3 has 17 residues. Trimming removed 0 bases from V and 4 bases from J; junction bases left unmatched: 9. The CDR3 region is CASSLGRTGGSGTEAFF. In DNA form, the CDR3 reads TGCGCCAGCAGCTTGGGGCGGACAGGGGGTTCGGGCACTGAAGCTTTCTTT.